These T cell receptor beta chains were read from a single sample in a study of blood T cell repertoires in COVID-19. This table comes from immunoSEQ multiplex PCR, and its TCRdb copy is limited to in-frame clones, with some not included. The data contain some 44,000 clones, more than 65% of them singletons. Material: peripheral blood. These receptors all stem from a woman aged 60-75 years with acute or convalescent COVID-19. CDR3s include the opening cysteine and the closing phenylalanine or tryptophan. Fields, in order: J gene, clone size, CDR3 length, V gene, D gene, CDR3 DNA, CDR3 protein. A D gene is named only where the DNA matches it firmly. The size of a clone is reported for some rows only, either as once, few or many, or as a class for expanded clones.

>TRBJ1-1|once|14|TRBV5-4|.
TGTGCCAGCAGCTTCGGTCGGGGGGACACTGAAGCTTTCTTT
CASSFGRGDTEAFF
>TRBJ2-7|.|15|TRBV5-6|.
TGTGCCAGCAGCTTGGCGCGGGGTATAGTGGGGGAGCAGTACTTC
CASSLARGIVGEQYF
>TRBJ1-1|.|13|TRBV7-8|.
TGTGCCAGCAGCCCCGGTACGAACACTGAAGCTTTCTTT
CASSPGTNTEAFF
>TRBJ2-5|.|14|TRBV4-1|.
TGCGCCAGCAGCCCACAGGGTTTCCAAGAGACCCAGTACTTC
CASSPQGFQETQYF
>TRBJ1-1|.|14|TRBV12-5|.
TGTGCTAGTGGCCCGGTGAGCTACCCCACTGAAGCTTTCTTT
CASGPVSYPTEAFF
>TRBJ2-7|few|15|TRBV5-4|.
TGTGCCAGCAGCTTAGGACAGCTCTCCTCCTACGAGCAGTACTTC
CASSLGQLSSYEQYF
>TRBJ2-1|.|14|TRBV20-1|.
TGCAGTGCTAGTAGGGGGGGGATTCTCAATGAGCAGTTCTTC
CSASRGGILNEQFF
>TRBJ2-1|.|12|TRBV29-1|.
TGCAGCGGCCGGACACTTTACAATGAGCAGTTCTTC
CSGRTLYNEQFF
>TRBJ1-2|.|14|TRBV19|.
TGTGCCAGTAGTATAGATCGGGGTGCCTATGGCTACACCTTC
CASSIDRGAYGYTF
>TRBJ1-3|once|14|TRBV5-6|TRBD1
TGTGCCAGCAGCTACGACAGGGGTTCGAACACCATATATTTT
CASSYDRGSNTIYF
>TRBJ2-6|.|18|TRBV7-2|.
TGTGCCAGCAGCTTAGCAGGCGGGTTCTTTTCTGGGGCCAACGTCCTGACTTTC
CASSLAGGFFSGANVLTF
>TRBJ2-1|.|16|TRBV7-8|TRBD1
TGTGCCAGCAGCTTAGTAGGGGGGTACAGGGGGAATGAGCAGTTCTTC
CASSLVGGYRGNEQFF
>TRBJ1-5|.|14|TRBV7-6|.
TGTGCCAGCAGCCCCCCAGGCCTTAATCAGCCCCAGCATTTT
CASSPPGLNQPQHF
>TRBJ1-5|.|16|TRBV5-1|TRBD1
TGCGCCAGCAGCGCAGGGACAGCAGACTCAAATCAGCCCCAGCATTTT
CASSAGTADSNQPQHF
>TRBJ2-1|once|15|TRBV9|.
TGTGCCAGCAGCGGCGGTCCTAGCTCCTACAATGAGCAGTTCTTC
CASSGGPSSYNEQFF